The clone carrying this TCR beta chain was seen many times. This sample was included in a study of T-cell reconstitution after alpha-beta-depleted transplantation in children. The CDR3 totals 13 residues. Germline V lookup: CDR1 SGHRS, CDR2 YFSETQ. V gave up 3 bases and J gave up 7 bases; unmatched junction bases: 6. The authors prepared the TCRbeta library with unique molecular identifiers. Via MiXCR, TCRdb re-called the PCR reads, giving one row per CDR3 protein. The profile covers under 850,000 distinct CDR3 sequences, with roughly 13% appearing a single time and around 0.76% taken by the ten largest.

The chain employs TRBV5-1 and TRBJ1-1, with 7 bases lining up with TRBD1. The receptor was derived from a girl aged 2 to 10 with congenital amegakaryocytic thrombocytopenia, due to receive a stem cell transplant. This specimen was PBMCs, taken before TCRalphabeta/CD19-depleted stem cell transplant. In DNA, the CDR3 is TGCGCCAGCAGCTCCGGGACAGCAAGTGAAGCTTTCTTT. Translated: CASSSGTASEAFF.